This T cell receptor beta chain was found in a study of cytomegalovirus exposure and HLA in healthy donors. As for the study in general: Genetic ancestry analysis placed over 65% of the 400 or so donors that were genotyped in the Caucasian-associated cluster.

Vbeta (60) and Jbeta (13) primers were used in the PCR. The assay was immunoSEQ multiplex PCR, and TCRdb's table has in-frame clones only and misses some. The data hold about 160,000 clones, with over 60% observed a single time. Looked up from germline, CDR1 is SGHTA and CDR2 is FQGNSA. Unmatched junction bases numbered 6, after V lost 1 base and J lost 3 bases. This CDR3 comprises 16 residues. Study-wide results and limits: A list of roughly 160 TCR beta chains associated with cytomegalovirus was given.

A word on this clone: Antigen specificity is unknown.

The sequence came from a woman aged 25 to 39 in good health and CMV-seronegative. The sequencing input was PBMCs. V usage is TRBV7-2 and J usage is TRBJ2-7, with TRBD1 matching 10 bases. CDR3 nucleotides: TGTGCCAGCAGCTTAGGAGGGACAGGGGTTATCTACGAGCAGTACTTC. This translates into CASSLGGTGVIYEQYF. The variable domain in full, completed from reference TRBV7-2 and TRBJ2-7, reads GAGVSQSPSNKVTEKGKDVELRCDPISGHTALYWYRQSLGQGLEFLIYFQGNSAPDKSGLPSDRFSAERTGGSVSTLTIQRTQQEDSAVYLCASSLGGTGVIYEQYFGPGTRLTVT.